One and the same sample provided the 10 T cell receptor beta chains below, sequenced in a study of T-cell reconstitution after alpha-beta-depleted transplantation in children. Unique molecular identifiers were used in preparing the TCRbeta library. TCRdb re-called the PCR reads through MiXCR, storing one row per CDR3 protein. The repertoire has more than 100,000 distinct CDR3 sequences, roughly 23% of them found once; the top ten carry over 9.5%. The sample in question was PBMCs, mostly from graft donor cells, obtained 180 days after TCRalphabeta/CD19-depleted stem cell transplant. All receptors come from a male patient aged 2 to 9 who had a stem cell transplant for chronic granulomatous disease, so the T cells may come from the graft donor.

The chain carries TRBV18 and TRBJ1-6; D is perhaps TRBD1 (5 bases). Germline V gene data show CDR1 as KGHSH and CDR2 as LQKENI. Trimming removed 2 bases at V and 9 bases at J, with 17 bases between. The CDR3 covers 16 residues. In DNA, the CDR3 is TGTGCCAGCTCACCAGAACAGGCGGCCATGGCTTCACCCCTCCACTTT. Translating gives CASSPEQAAMASPLHF.

This clonotype was observed many times. This chain connects TRBV5-6 to TRBJ2-5; TRBD2 might be the D (6 bases). Looked up from germline, CDR1 is SGHDT and CDR2 is YYEEEE. The CDR3 covers 14 residues. Trimming cost V 4 bases and J 5 bases, with 15 bases left between them. The CDR3: CASSTGPGGETQYF. CDR3 DNA: TGTGCCAGCAGCACAGGACCCGGAGGGGAGACCCAGTACTTC.

CDR3 sequence (DNA): TGTGCCAGCTCAGTGAAGGGACTTCAAGAGACCCAGTACTTC. Residues: CASSVKGLQETQYF. This chain joins TRBV18 and TRBJ2-5; a possible D gene is TRBD2 (6 bases). There are 14 residues in the CDR3. Trimming cost V 5 bases and J 2 bases, with 12 bases left between them. Germline lookup yields CDR1 KGHSH and CDR2 LQKENI.

The V gene is TRBV15, the J gene TRBJ2-4; TRBD2 might be the D (5 bases). V was shortened by 1 base and J by 11 bases, with 18 bases between the two germline ends. Germline CDR1 LNHNV, CDR2 YYDKDF (reference sequence). The CDR3 has 15 residues. The CDR3 protein is CATSRGEGGRDLQYF. Written as DNA, the CDR3 is TGTGCCACCAGCAGAGGGGAAGGAGGACGTGACCTTCAGTACTTC. The variable domain in full, completed from reference TRBV15 and TRBJ2-4, reads DAMVIQNPRYQVTQFGKPVTLSCSQTLNHNVMYWYQQKSSQAPKLLFHYYDKDFNNEADTPDNFQSRRPNTSFCFLDIRSPGLGDTAMYLCATSRGEGGRDLQYFGAGTRLSVL.

The J gene is TRBJ1-3, the V gene TRBV6-5, with D unclear. The CDR3 runs to 15 residues. V was pared by 2 bases and J by 0 bases, with 8 bases between. Germline V gene data show CDR1 as MNHEY and CDR2 as SVGAGI. The chain's CDR3 is CASSYKGGSGNTIYF. The CDR3 DNA reads as TGTGCCAGCAGTTACAAGGGAGGCTCTGGAAACACCATATATTTT.

The V and J genes are TRBV15 and TRBJ2-1, with D uncertain. CDR1 and CDR2 (germline): LNHNV, YYDKDF (reference sequence). The CDR3 length is 13 residues. Trimming took 0 bases from V and 8 from J, leaving 8 bases between them. The CDR3, as DNA: TGTGCCACCAGCAGAGATCGAGGCCATGAGCAGTTCTTC. This sequence encodes CATSRDRGHEQFF.

The chain has TRBV9 and TRBJ2-3; possible D gene TRBD1, 5 bases. Germline V gene data show CDR1 as SGDLS and CDR2 as YYNGEE. V gave up 0 bases and J gave up 9 bases, with 11 bases separating them. The CDR3 contains 13 residues. The CDR3 loop is CASSVGGSGTQYF. DNA of the CDR3: TGTGCCAGCAGCGTAGGTGGGTCAGGGACGCAGTATTTT.

This rearrangement joins TRBV28 to TRBJ2-1, with no clear D. The CDR3 loop spans 11 amino acids. Germline V lookup: CDR1 MDHEN, CDR2 SYDVKM. V lost 7 bases and J 7 bases, leaving 8 bases between the germline ends. The CDR3 DNA reads as TGTGCCAGCAACCAACGGAATGAGCAGTTCTTC. Amino acids: CASNQRNEQFF.

Only a few counts were recorded for this clonotype. The chain links TRBV11-1 to TRBJ2-3, with TRBD2 matching 10 bases. The CDR3 contains 18 residues. Trimming removed 5 bases from V and 3 bases from J; junction bases left unmatched: 14. Germline loops: CDR1 SGHAT, CDR2 FQDESV (reference sequence). CDR3 residues: CASSILAAASGGTDTQYF. As DNA, the CDR3 is TGTGCCAGCAGCATACTAGCCGCGGCTAGCGGGGGTACAGATACGCAGTATTTT.

Turning to this clonotype: The conserved final phenylalanine or tryptophan is absent from the CDR3, which likely points to a read error. Here the CDR3 DNA reads TGTGCCAGCAGTTACGCAGGGCCTAATCAGCCCCAGCATTTG. Translating gives CASSYAGPNQPQHL. V is TRBV6-5 and J is TRBJ1-5; D might be TRBD1 (5 bases). V was clipped by 2 bases and J by 4 bases, with 9 bases between them. This CDR3 has 14 amino acids. Germline CDR1 reads MNHEY; CDR2 reads SVGAGI.